The entry below gives a single TCR beta chain sequence along with its context. This clonotype showed up just a few times. The clone's antigen remains unknown. Base qualities are not provided; no much larger clone lies one nucleotide away. These data come from a study of blood T cells in healthy people across ages (dated by TCRdb to between 2014 and 2016). Concerning the study at large: In model experiments, roughly one uniquely barcoded TCR beta cDNA molecule per two T cells was captured by template switching. To track age-related changes in TCR beta repertoire diversity, the study relied on deep sequencing normalized with unique cDNA molecular identifiers. Donors were grouped into four age groups: young (average 16 years), middle-aged (39), aged (around 60) and long-lived (around 80). Donors of different ages were randomly distributed across sequencing lanes to avoid experimental bias. For two donors (one aged 18 to 29 and one aged 80 or older), the study analyzed two additional independent replicas of 1 million unique cDNA reads from the same blood draw. Overall study outcomes, separate from this receptor: Compared with the aged group, the long-lived group had more naive CD4+ T cells, fewer expanded clones and increased TCR diversity, a pattern suggesting age selection. Estimates of total diversity based on one million sequenced T cells were regarded as lower bounds and as underestimates. As age increased, observed TCR beta diversity per million T cells dropped in a roughly linear way, and a significant reduction was already evident by age 40. A strong correlation was found between observed TCR beta diversity and the percentage of naive T cells measured by flow cytometry. Because donor CMV infection status was unknown, age-related changes in expanded clonotypes were potentially confounded. Conclusive comparison of naive and antigen-experienced compartments was prevented by the profiling of bulk unsorted PBMCs.

The CDR3 covers 13 residues, taking in both the cysteine and the phenylalanine. The DNA shown is the 39-base CDR3, in frame from base 1. Deletion took 2 bases off V and 2 bases off J, with a span of 10 bases between the germline ends. In the germline V gene, CDR1 corresponds to SQVTM and CDR2 to ANQGSEA. The method was 5' RACE. The data were produced on an Illumina HiSeq 2500. The second PCR ran for roughly 7 to 11 cycles and used a J-beta primer mix along with a sample-barcoded 5' primer. Each TCR beta cDNA molecule received a unique molecular identifier from a template-switch 5' adaptor carrying 12 random nucleotides. Each sample yielded at least 2.5 million CDR3-containing paired-end reads. The Mint cDNA synthesis kit, primed by a TRBC-specific oligonucleotide, was used to synthesize first-strand cDNA from all RNA. All cDNA was treated with uracil-DNA glycosylase and then went through a first 18-cycle PCR with the universal primers M1SS and BC2_uni_R. Processing in the source paper ran as follows. Each sample was normalized by randomly selecting 1 million high-quality reads, each carrying a distinct molecular identifier. Instead of being binned into consensus sequences, reads that shared molecular identifiers were thrown out. MiTCR, run with a Q25 quality threshold and the strictest error-elimination algorithm, handled CDR3 identification, clonotype clustering and error correction. A nonparametric unseen species model using Euler transformation provided a lower-bound estimate of total TCR beta diversity. TCRdb's own reprocessing of the public reads used fastp at Q25 and MiXCR and kept productive beta chains. When rows share a CDR3 protein, they turn into one entry using the most common DNA and genes. The authors' filters were not applied to this entry. The sample records 850,000 to 1,000,000 distinct CDR3 sequences, approximately 49% of which are singletons. The ten top clones hold around 15% of the sample.

The donors were some 36 Caucasian individuals from Russia, aged roughly 6 to 100 years, who were systemically healthy. Ten milliliters of peripheral blood were drawn from each donor into EDTA-treated Vacutainer tubes. PBMCs were isolated by Ficoll-Paque density-gradient centrifugation, with at least 6.5 million obtained per sample. Total RNA, at least 5 micrograms per sample, was extracted from PBMCs with Trizol reagent. Naive CD45RAhigh/CD27high T cell percentages were measured by flow cytometry on a PBMC aliquot from every donor. The sequenced material came from blood. The V and J genes are TRBV29-1 and TRBJ2-7, with TRBD2 perhaps the D gene, on 5 matching bases. The clonotype comes from a man younger than 45 in good health. The sequence in DNA is TGCAGCGTTGAACTGGGAGACCCCTACGAGCAGTACTTC. This codes for CSVELGDPYEQYF.